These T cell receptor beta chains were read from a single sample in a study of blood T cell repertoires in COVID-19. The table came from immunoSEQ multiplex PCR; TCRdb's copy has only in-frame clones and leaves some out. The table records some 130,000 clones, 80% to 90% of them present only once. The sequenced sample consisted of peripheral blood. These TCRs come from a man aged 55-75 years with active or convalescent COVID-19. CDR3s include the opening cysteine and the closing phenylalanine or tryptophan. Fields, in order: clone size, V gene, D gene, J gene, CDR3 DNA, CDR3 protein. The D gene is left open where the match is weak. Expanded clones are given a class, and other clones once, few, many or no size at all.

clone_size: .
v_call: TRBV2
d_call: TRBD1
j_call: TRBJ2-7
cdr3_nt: TGTGCCAGCAGTGGGACAGGGGGGAGGTACGAGCAGTACTTC
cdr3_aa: CASSGTGGRYEQYF

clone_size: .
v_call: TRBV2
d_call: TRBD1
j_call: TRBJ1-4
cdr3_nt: TGTGCCAGCAGTGAAGCGCATACAGGGGGAAATGAAAAACTGTTTTTT
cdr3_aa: CASSEAHTGGNEKLFF

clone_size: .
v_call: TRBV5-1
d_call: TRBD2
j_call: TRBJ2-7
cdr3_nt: TGCGCCAGCAGCGTAGCGGGATGGGGCGAGCAGTACTTC
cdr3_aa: CASSVAGWGEQYF

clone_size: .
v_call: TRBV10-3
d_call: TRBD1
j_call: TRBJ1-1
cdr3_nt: TGTGCCATCACCCGGACAGGTGTAAACCCTGAAGCTTTCTTT
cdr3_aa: CAITRTGVNPEAFF

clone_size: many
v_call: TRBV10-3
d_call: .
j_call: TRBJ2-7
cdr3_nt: TGTGCCATCAGGGCGGGAAGGGACTCCTACGAGCAGTACTTC
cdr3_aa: CAIRAGRDSYEQYF

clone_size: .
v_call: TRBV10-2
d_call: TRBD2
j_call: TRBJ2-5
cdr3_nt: TGCGCCAGCAGACCCGCGGGACTAGCGGAAGAGACCCAGTACTTC
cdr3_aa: CASRPAGLAEETQYF

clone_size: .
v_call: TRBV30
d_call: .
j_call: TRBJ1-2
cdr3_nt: TGTGCCTGGACAGGGGATACTAACTATGGCTACACCTTC
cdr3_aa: CAWTGDTNYGYTF

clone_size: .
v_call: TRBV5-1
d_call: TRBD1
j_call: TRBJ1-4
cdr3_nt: TGCGCCAGCAGCTTGGGTCGGCAGGGGGCTGAAAAACTGTTTTTT
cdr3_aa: CASSLGRQGAEKLFF

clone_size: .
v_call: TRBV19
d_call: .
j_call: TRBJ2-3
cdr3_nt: TGTGCCAGTAGTATGTCCATTACAGATACGCAGTATTTT
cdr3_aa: CASSMSITDTQYF

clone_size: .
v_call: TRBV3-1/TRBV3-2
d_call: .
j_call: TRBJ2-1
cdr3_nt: TGTGCCAGCAGCCCCCCGTACGGTGAGCAGTTCTTC
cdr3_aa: CASSPPYGEQFF

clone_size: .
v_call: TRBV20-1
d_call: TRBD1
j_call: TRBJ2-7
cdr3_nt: TGCAGTGCTAGTGGGTACAGGGGAGACTACGAGCAGTACTTC
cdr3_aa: CSASGYRGDYEQYF

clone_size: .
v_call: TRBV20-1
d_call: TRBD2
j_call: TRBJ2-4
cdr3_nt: TGCAGTGCTAGCGGGGGGTTCCTTCAGTACTTC
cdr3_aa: CSASGGFLQYF

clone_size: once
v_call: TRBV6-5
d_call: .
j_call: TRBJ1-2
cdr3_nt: TGTGCCAGCAGTTACGGGAGCCGGGACTACTATGGCTACACCTTC
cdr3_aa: CASSYGSRDYYGYTF

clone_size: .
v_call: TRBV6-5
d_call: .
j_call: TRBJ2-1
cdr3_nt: TGTGCCAGCGAGCTGGGCCCCTACAATGAGCAGTTCTTC
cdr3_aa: CASELGPYNEQFF

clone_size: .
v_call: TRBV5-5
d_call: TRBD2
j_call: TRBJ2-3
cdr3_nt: TGTGCCAGCAGCCCATCTAGCGGGAGGGCCCCGTATTTT
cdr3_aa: CASSPSSGRAPYF

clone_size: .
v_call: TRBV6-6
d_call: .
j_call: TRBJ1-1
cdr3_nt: TGTGCCAGCAGTTATCGCGGACAGAACACTGAAGCTTTCTTT
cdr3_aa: CASSYRGQNTEAFF

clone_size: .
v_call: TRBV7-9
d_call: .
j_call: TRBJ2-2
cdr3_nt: TGTGCCAGCAGCACCAGACTGGCGATGAACACCGGGGAGCTGTTTTTT
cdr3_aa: CASSTRLAMNTGELFF

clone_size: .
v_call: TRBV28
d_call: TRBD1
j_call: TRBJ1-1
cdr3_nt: TGTGCCAGCAGATCAACACTGGGACAGCTTGAAGCTTTCTTT
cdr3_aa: CASRSTLGQLEAFF